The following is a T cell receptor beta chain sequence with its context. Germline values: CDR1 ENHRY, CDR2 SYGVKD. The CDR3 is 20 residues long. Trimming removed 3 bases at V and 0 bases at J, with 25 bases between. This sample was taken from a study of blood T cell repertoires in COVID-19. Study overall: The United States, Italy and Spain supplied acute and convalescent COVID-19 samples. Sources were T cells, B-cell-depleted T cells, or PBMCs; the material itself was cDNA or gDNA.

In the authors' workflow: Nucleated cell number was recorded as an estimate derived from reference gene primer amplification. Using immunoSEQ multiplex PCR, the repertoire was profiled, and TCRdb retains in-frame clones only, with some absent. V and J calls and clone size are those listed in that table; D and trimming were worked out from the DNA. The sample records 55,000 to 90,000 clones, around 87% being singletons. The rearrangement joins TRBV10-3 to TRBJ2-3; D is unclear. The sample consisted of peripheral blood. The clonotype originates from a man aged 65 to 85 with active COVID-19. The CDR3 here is CAISDPEVGRNHISTDTQYF. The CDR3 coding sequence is TGTGCCATCAGTGACCCTGAGGTTGGTAGAAACCATATTAGCACAGATACGCAGTATTTT.